Listed below are T cell receptor beta chains from one sample, sequenced in a study of T cells after yellow fever vaccination. TCRdb reprocessed the 5' RACE reads via MiXCR and lists one record per CDR3 protein. The sample consists of 250,000 to 350,000 distinct CDR3 sequences, around 6.8% of them appearing once. Sequencing was performed on PBMCs, taken about 49 days after the first yellow fever vaccination. These receptors were taken from a man aged 18 to 29 who received the YFV17D yellow fever vaccine. CDR3s include the opening cysteine and the closing phenylalanine or tryptophan. The D gene is left open where the match is weak. Clone size, where shown, is once, few, many, or a class for clones that have expanded.

>TRBJ1-5|few|NA|TRBV7-2
CASSSSTGHGQPQHF
TGTGCCAGCAGCTCCTCTACAGGGCACGGTCAGCCCCAGCATTTT
>TRBJ2-7|NA|NA|TRBV12-3/TRBV12-4
CASRPGHYSYEQYF
TGTGCCAGCAGGCCCGGACACTACTCCTACGAGCAGTACTTC
>TRBJ2-2|NA|NA|TRBV11-2
CANHGGGAGELFF
TGTGCCAACCACGGAGGGGGGGCCGGGGAGCTGTTTTTT
>TRBJ2-3|few|NA|TRBV7-2
CASSLGGRASTDTQYF
TGTGCCAGCAGCTTAGGGGGCAGAGCTAGCACAGATACGCAGTATTTT
>TRBJ2-5|few|TRBD2|TRBV6-2/TRBV6-3
CASSYSVAGATRETQYF
TGTGCCAGCAGTTACTCGGTAGCGGGGGCCACGAGGGAGACCCAGTACTTC
>TRBJ1-2|many|TRBD1|TRBV2
CATRTGRPYGYTF
TGTGCCACTCGGACAGGGAGGCCCTATGGCTACACCTTC
>TRBJ2-6|NA|NA|TRBV2
CASAWSSGANVLTF
TGTGCCAGCGCCTGGAGCTCTGGGGCCAACGTCCTGACTTTC
>TRBJ2-5|few|NA|TRBV25-1
CASNGETQYF
TGTGCCAGCAACGGGGAGACCCAGTACTTC
>TRBJ2-7|NA|NA|TRBV19
CASNTMGKERAYEQYF
TGTGCCAGTAATACCATGGGGAAGGAACGCGCCTACGAGCAGTACTTC
>TRBJ2-1|NA|NA|TRBV7-2
CASSIRPRGGEQFF
TGTGCCAGCAGCATAAGGCCCCGCGGAGGCGAGCAGTTCTTC
>TRBJ2-7|NA|NA|TRBV7-6
CASSFSEKSSYEQYF
TGTGCCAGCAGCTTTTCCGAGAAGAGCTCCTACGAGCAGTACTTC
>TRBJ2-7|few|TRBD2|TRBV20-1
CSARGTGTSGGSYEQYF
TGCAGTGCTAGAGGTACCGGGACTAGCGGGGGATCCTACGAGCAGTACTTC
>TRBJ2-1|NA|NA|TRBV5-1
CASSLSQVRSGEQFF
TGCGCCAGCAGCTTGTCGCAGGTCCGTTCGGGTGAGCAGTTCTTC
>TRBJ2-3|NA|NA|TRBV29-1
CSVESGRGATDTQYF
TGCAGCGTTGAGTCCGGCCGGGGAGCCACAGATACGCAGTATTTT
>TRBJ1-5|few|TRBD1|TRBV20-1
CSARDLDRPNQPQHF
TGCAGTGCTAGAGATTTGGACAGGCCCAATCAGCCCCAGCATTTT
>TRBJ2-2|few|NA|TRBV4-2
CASSRLSGVRNTGELFF
TGTGCCAGCAGCCGATTGTCAGGGGTACGCAACACCGGGGAGCTGTTTTTT
>TRBJ2-1|few|TRBD2|TRBV7-8
CASSVGLASYNEQFF
TGTGCCAGCAGCGTAGGACTAGCGAGCTACAATGAGCAGTTCTTC
>TRBJ2-3|few|TRBD2|TRBV12-3/TRBV12-4
CASSSPSGGTTDTQYF
TGTGCCAGCAGTTCCCCTAGCGGGGGTACCACAGATACGCAGTATTTT
>TRBJ1-5|many|TRBD1|TRBV5-1
CASSLGDRAQPQHF
TGCGCCAGCAGCTTGGGGGACAGGGCACAGCCCCAGCATTTT
>TRBJ2-3|few|NA|TRBV11-3
CASSLNGGVNTQYF
TGTGCCAGCAGCTTAAACGGGGGAGTTAATACGCAGTATTTT
>TRBJ2-6|NA|NA|TRBV20-1
CSARDRSGSGANVLTF
TGCAGTGCTAGAGATCGCAGCGGCTCTGGGGCCAACGTCCTGACTTTC
>TRBJ2-1|NA|TRBD2|TRBV12-3/TRBV12-4
CASSLTSGGRGSGNEQFF
TGTGCCAGCAGTTTAACTAGCGGGGGGCGGGGATCGGGGAATGAGCAGTTCTTC